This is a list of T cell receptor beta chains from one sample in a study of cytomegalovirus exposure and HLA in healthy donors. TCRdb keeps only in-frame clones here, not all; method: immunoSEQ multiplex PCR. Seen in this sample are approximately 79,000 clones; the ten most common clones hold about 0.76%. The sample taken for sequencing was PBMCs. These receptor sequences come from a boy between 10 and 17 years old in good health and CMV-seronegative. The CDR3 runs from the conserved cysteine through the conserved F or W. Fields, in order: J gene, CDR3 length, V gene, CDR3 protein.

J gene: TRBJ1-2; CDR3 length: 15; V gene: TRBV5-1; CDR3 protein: CASSLQGAPTIGYTF
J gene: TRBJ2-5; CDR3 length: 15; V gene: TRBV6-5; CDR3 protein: CASSDTSAAGETQYF
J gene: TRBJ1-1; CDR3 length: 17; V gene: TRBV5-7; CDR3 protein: CASSSLYQGARNTEAFF
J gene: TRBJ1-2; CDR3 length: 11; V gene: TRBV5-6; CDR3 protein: CASSFRDGYTF
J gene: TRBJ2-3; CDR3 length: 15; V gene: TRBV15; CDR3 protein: CATSSSRAFTDTQYF
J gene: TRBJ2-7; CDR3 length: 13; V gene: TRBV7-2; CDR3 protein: CASSLTLRDEQYF
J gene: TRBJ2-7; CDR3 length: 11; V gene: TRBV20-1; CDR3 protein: CSASAGDEQYF
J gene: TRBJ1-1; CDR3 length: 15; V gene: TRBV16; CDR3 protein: CASSHSDSGGTEAFF
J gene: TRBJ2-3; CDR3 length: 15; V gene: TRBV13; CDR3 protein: CASSLELAGTDTQYF
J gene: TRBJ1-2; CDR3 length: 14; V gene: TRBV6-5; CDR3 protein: CASREGPANYGYTF
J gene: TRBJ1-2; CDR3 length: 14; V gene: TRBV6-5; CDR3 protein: CASSYSPANYGYTF
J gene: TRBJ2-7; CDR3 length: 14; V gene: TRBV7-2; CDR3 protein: CASSLLPGAYEQYF
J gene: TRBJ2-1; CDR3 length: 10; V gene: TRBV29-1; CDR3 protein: CRAWANEQFF
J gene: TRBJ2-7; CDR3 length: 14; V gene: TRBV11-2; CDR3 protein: CASTHLGTPYEQYF
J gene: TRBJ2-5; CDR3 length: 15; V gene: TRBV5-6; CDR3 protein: CASSLVGTGSGTQYF
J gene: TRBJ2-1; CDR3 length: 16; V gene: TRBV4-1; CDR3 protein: CASSQGPVPEGMLQFF
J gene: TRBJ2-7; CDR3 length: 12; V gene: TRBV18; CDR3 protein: CASSPDSYEQYF
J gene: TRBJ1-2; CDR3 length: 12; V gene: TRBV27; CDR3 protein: CASSTTGYGYTF
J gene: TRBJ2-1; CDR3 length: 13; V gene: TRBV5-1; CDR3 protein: CASSLYEAGEQFF
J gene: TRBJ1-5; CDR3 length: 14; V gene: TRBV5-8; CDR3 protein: CASSPERGGQPQHF
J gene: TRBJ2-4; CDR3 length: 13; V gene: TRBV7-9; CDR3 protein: CASSLEGFRDRIF
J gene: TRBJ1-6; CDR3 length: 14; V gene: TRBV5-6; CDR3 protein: CASSLAQGYSPLHF
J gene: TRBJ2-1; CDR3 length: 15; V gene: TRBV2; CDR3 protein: CASRTGTSGNNEQFF
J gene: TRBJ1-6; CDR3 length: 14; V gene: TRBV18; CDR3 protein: CASSPRDFGAPLHF
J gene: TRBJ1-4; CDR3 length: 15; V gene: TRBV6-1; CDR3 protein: CASSDPGQGRVKLFF
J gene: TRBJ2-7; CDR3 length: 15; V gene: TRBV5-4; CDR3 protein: CASSIFGQASYEQYF
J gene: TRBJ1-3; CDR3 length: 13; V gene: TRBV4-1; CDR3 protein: CASSPRSGNTIYF
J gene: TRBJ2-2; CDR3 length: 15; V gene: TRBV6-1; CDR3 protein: CASRGRAMGTGELFF
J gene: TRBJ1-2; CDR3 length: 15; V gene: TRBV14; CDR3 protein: CASSQGGPSSYGYTF
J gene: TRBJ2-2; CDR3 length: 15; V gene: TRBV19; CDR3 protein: CASKTSGRGTGELFF
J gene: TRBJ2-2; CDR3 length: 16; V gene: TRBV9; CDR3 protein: CASSARGGPNTGELFF
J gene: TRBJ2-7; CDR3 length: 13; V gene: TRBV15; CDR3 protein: CATSGPRVVEQYF
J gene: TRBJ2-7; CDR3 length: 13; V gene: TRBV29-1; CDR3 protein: CSVDGGSGYEQYF
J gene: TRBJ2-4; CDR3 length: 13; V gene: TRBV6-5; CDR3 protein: CATGTAAKNIQYF
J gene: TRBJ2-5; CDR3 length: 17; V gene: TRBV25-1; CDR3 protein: CASSEGIAGGPQETQYF
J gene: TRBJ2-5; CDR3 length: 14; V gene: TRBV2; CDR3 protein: CASRPYSGGETQYF
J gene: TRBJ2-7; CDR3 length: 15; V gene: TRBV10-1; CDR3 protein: CASLTPGTGSYEQYF
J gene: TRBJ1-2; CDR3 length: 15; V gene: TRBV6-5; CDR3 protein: CASSMDRGINYGYTF
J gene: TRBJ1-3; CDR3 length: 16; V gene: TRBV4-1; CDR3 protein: CASSHTQGASGNTIYF
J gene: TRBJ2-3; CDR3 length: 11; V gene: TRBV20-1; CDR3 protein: CSAGRGDTQYF
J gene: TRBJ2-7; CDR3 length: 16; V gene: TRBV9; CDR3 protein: CASSVEDRGLKDEQYF
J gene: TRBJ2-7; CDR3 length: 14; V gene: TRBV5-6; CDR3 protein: CASSLGQSAHEQYF
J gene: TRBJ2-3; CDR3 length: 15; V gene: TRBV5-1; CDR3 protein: CASSRGPGFTDTQYF
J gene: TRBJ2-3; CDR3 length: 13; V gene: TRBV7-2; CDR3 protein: CASSRWTSRTQYF
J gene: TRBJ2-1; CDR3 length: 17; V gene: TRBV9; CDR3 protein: CASSAGLAPLSYNEQFF
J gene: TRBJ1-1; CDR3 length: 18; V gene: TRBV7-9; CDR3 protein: CASSSPGGQGASGTEAFF
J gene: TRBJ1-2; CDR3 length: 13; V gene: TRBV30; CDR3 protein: CAWSTGANYGYTF
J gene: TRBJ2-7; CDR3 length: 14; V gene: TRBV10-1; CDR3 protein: CASRGTGGVYEQYF
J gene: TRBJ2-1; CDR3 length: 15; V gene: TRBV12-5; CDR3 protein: CASGKERAPYNEQFF
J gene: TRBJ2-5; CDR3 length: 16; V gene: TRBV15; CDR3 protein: CATSRGMTGGLETQYF
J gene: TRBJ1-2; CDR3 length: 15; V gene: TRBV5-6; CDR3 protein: CASSFRDRGNYGYTF
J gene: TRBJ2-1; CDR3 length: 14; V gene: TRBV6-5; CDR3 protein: CASRGSGREISQFF
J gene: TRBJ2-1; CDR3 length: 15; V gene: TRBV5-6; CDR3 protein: CASSLRFRQYNEQFF
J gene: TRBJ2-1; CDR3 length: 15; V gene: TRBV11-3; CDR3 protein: CASSLEGSSDNEQFF